A selection of T cell receptor beta chains follows, all from one sample in a study of a mutant IDH1 vaccine in newly diagnosed glioma. Assay: immunoSEQ multiplex PCR; the TCRdb copy retains only in-frame clones and omits some. This table holds approximately 35,000 clones, 88% found once. What these receptors recognize is not known. Material: PBMCs, obtained from a glioma patient whose treatment included an IDH1 peptide vaccine. These receptors were taken from a middle-aged man with glioma. The conserved cysteine and the conserved F or W are not part of the CDR3 here. Not all rows give a size; the values are once, few, many and, for expanded clones, a class.

ASSYSTQQETQY,TRBV6-5,NA
ASSENLAKTQY,TRBV10-2,once
ASTLSGHTEAF,TRBV7-2,NA
ASSLFGQGESPLH,TRBV5-1,NA
ASSQDWAAGNTEAF,TRBV4-3,NA
ASSYQGQGVGNEQF,TRBV6-5,NA
ASSFDGTYEQY,TRBV5-1,NA
ASSARQGISGNTIY,TRBV4-3,NA
ASSETTGGSPGYT,TRBV2,NA
ASSVGPGLRTDTQY,TRBV9,NA
ASSQASGRLTGELF,TRBV4-2,NA
ASSLGRGAVNTEAF,TRBV7-9,NA
ASSAPANEKLF,TRBV2,NA
ASSRDTGRRGYT,TRBV6-1,NA
ASSLRGVADTQY,TRBV11-2,NA
ASSARADDNEQF,TRBV9,once
ASSLERGRGAF,TRBV7-2,NA
ASSLLISYEQY,TRBV5-6,NA
ASSPGGAGGFETQY,TRBV19,NA
AWGRGAAGELF,TRBV30,NA
ASSLRVGYGYT,TRBV5-4,once
AWTKLGIGNTIY,TRBV30,NA
ASSSSSTAVEAF,TRBV7-2,NA
ASSFQGNGNQPQH,TRBV27,NA
ASSFQSEQY,TRBV7-9,NA
ASSLRIHSNQPQH,TRBV27,NA
ASSVGSGSSETQY,TRBV9,NA
ASSFRGQGTDTQY,TRBV5-8,NA
ASRPGNTGELF,TRBV27,NA
ASSNAGGINEQF,TRBV27,NA
ASSVSSGVGSTIY,TRBV2,once
ASSPTPRGDTQY,TRBV7-3,NA
ASGGGASTDTQY,TRBV19,NA
AISIGDLNNQPQH,TRBV10-3,NA
ASSHRLRTGSQNTGELF,TRBV7-2,NA
ASTWGRNSGNTIY,TRBV27,NA
ASSPQAGPYEQY,TRBV19,once
ASSLVGYNYGYT,TRBV28,NA
VRSPHTSPDSYGYT,TRBV7-5,NA
ASSIHGGSNTEAF,TRBV7-3,NA
SASGGGYQH,TRBV20-1,NA
ASSDSEGYYNEQF,TRBV2,NA
ASSPANRYLDEQY,TRBV2,NA
ASSIILAGAYNEQF,TRBV5-1,NA
SLGTGGYNEQF,TRBV29-1,NA
ASSFSSTDTQY,TRBV11-3,NA
ASTRGAPANTEAF,TRBV2,few
ASSFLGGRNDTQY,TRBV27,NA
ASSTRMNTEAF,TRBV6-5,NA
ASSPGTSGRGTYEQY,TRBV11-2,few
ASSQGPGLANEQF,TRBV4-3,NA
ASSLRGLFGYT,TRBV2,NA
SVGGFGYGYT,TRBV29-1,NA
ASRGTGRRQPQH,TRBV23-1,NA
ASSLQGGSNQPQH,TRBV7-8,NA
SAGSRGTEAF,TRBV29-1,NA
ASSPFGTSSGNTIY,TRBV19,NA
ASSPTHTGMETQY,TRBV9,NA
ASSQGYQETQY,TRBV4-2,few
ASSQDLLRAPPYEQY,TRBV4-3,NA